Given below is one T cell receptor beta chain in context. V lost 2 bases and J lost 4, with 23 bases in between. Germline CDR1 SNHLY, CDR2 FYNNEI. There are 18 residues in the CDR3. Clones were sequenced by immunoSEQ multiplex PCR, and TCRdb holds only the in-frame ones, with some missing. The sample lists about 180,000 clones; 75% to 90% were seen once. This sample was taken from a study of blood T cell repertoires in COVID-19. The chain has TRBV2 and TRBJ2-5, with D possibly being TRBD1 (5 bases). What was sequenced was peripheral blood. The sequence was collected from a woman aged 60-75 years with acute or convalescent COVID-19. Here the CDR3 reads CASSERILGRGWRETQYF. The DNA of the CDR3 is TGTGCCAGCAGTGAAAGGATATTGGGTAGGGGTTGGAGAGAGACCCAGTACTTC.